Below, one TCR beta chain is given with its context. The table lists this clonotype with a few counts. Its antigen is unknown. No much larger clonotype is one base removed from it; base qualities were not supplied. The data originate from a study of T-cell reconstitution after alpha-beta-depleted transplantation in children (dated by TCRdb to the mid-2010s). About the study as a whole: Using TCR repertoire profiling, the study quantitatively followed how T-cell immune reconstitution unfolded in children after TCRalphabeta/CD19-depleted allogeneic hematopoietic cell transplantation.

The protocol used for the library was PCR. Instrument used: Illumina HiSeq 2500. To normalize quantification of the TCRbeta repertoire, the TCR libraries were built with molecular barcoding that relied on unique molecular identifiers. TCRdb took the public reads, trimmed them with fastp at Q25, ran MiXCR for clone calling and kept in-frame beta chains. Every entry covers one CDR3 protein and lists the most common genes and DNA from its rows. The sample table holds about 420,000 distinct CDR3 sequences, of which about a tenth were seen once. The ten largest clones capture 4.5% to 7% of the sample. The CDR3 starts with the cysteine, ends with the phenylalanine, and has 14 residues. The retained sequence is limited to the CDR3, 42 bases, with the frame set at the first base. The germline V end is reduced by 1 base and the J end by 7 bases; junction bases left unmatched: 4. In the germline V gene, CDR1 corresponds to SGHTA and CDR2 to FQGNSA.

The clonotype was recovered from a human donor who donated a stem cell graft to a child with acute myeloid leukemia. Material: PBMCs from the stem cell graft donor, obtained from the stem cell graft. Here the chain combines TRBV7-2 and TRBJ1-2, with 9 bases matching TRBD1. CDR3 protein: CASSLGGQGVGYTF. The DNA sequence is given as TGTGCCAGCAGCTTAGGGGGACAGGGTGTTGGCTACACCTTC.